The 21 T cell receptor beta chains presented below share a single source sample, sequenced in a study of regulatory T cells in long-lasting Graves disease. CDR3 regions were amplified by Arm-PCR using iRepertoire HTBI primers to build TCR beta libraries. TCRdb independently ran MiXCR on the multiplex PCR reads; one entry per CDR3 protein. The sample lists 350,000 to 500,000 distinct CDR3 sequences, roughly 17% occurring once. The time point is: newly diagnosed GD, antithyroid drugs for less than 3 months. Scientists built the TCR library using RNA that was extracted from PBMCs. The same specimen was also included in a second study, on T cells in Graves' hyperthyroidism and ophthalmopathy.

The sample consisted of peripheral blood mononuclear cells (PBMCs), taken at new diagnosis, from a patient treated with antithyroid drugs. The receptor source for this set is a woman in her thirties with Graves disease.

This clonotype was counted between two and nine times. The chain joins TRBV3-1 to TRBJ1-6, with D possibly TRBD1 on 5 matching bases. The V end was cut by 6 bases, the J end by 9 bases, with 18 bases between. The CDR3 sequence is 15 residues long. Germline V gives CDR1 LGHDT, CDR2 YNNKEL (reference sequence). CDR3 DNA: TGTGCCAGCAGTGGGCCCGGGGACGGGGGTTCACCCCTCCACTTT. Translation: CASSGPGDGGSPLHF.

This clonotype was observed a handful of times. J is TRBJ2-1 and V is TRBV13; D may be TRBD2 (5 bases). Germline assignment: CDR1 PRHDT and CDR2 FYEKMQ (reference sequence). This CDR3 is 15 amino acids long. V dropped 4 bases and J dropped 1 base, with 11 bases sitting between them. DNA of the CDR3: TGTGCCAGCAGCTCACCGGGATTTTCCTACAATGAGCAGTTCTTC. Translating gives CASSSPGFSYNEQFF.

This clonotype was seen at least ten times. The chain has TRBV6-1 and TRBJ2-1; D remains unclear. With 5 bases removed from V and 6 bases from J, the gap between germline ends came to 17 bases. Germline CDR1 MNHNS, CDR2 SASEGT. CDR3 length equals 15 residues. The chain's CDR3 is CASSLDFERSNEQFF. For the CDR3, the DNA is TGTGCCAGCAGTCTCGATTTCGAGAGGTCCAATGAGCAGTTCTTC.

This clonotype came up many times. The CDR3 nucleotides read TGCAGTGCTAGTTGGCGAGACACTGAAGCTTTCTTT. It codes for CSASWRDTEAFF. The chain has TRBV20-1 and TRBJ1-1; the D is unclear. Germline V lookup: CDR1 DFQATT, CDR2 SNEGSKA (reference sequence). Trimming stripped 3 bases from V and 3 bases from J, with 8 bases between. The CDR3 runs 12 residues.

DNA for the CDR3: TGTGCCAGCAGTTACTCGACTTCGCGGCCCACAGATACGCAGTATTTT. Amino acids: CASSYSTSRPTDTQYF. The J gene is TRBJ2-3, the V gene TRBV6-5; D is uncertain. The germline V and J ends were trimmed by 0 bases and 2 bases, with 12 bases remaining between them. CDR1 and CDR2 (germline): MNHEY, SVGAGI. The CDR3 loop spans 16 amino acids.

This clonotype was counted at least ten times. The V gene is TRBV11-2, the J gene TRBJ1-6, with TRBD1 identical over 8 bases. V lost 7 bases and J lost 10; bases outside the gene matches: 9. Germline V CDR1 and CDR2: SGHAT, FQNNGV. CDR3 length equals 14 residues. This CDR3 reads CASTAGTGGSPLHF. CDR3 sequence (DNA): TGTGCCAGCACCGCAGGGACAGGAGGCTCACCCCTCCACTTT.

The chain carries TRBV15 and TRBJ1-2; 8 bases fit TRBD1. The CDR3 sequence is 18 residues long. Germline loops: CDR1 LNHNV, CDR2 YYDKDF (reference sequence). V lost 4 bases, J lost 0 bases, and 13 bases stayed unmatched. CDR3 protein: CATSTWEGSGGANYGYTF. The DNA of the CDR3 is TGTGCCACCAGCACTTGGGAAGGGTCAGGGGGCGCTAACTATGGCTACACCTTC.

Regarding this clonotype: A read error may account for a junction end that differs from germline. The rearrangement joins TRBV10-2 to TRBJ2-1; D is unclear. Germline V gene sequence: CDR1 WSHSY, CDR2 SAAADI. This CDR3 spans 11 amino acids. This CDR3 reads CASMTYNEQCF. The CDR3 nucleotides are TGCGCCAGCATGACCTACAATGAGCAGTGCTTC.

This chain links TRBV28 with TRBJ2-6; a possible D gene is TRBD2 (6 bases). Looked up from germline, CDR1 is MDHEN and CDR2 is SYDVKM. Trimming left V 5 bases short and J 0 bases short, with 17 bases between. CDR3 length: 18 amino acids. CDR3: CASSRAGGTISGANVLTF. As DNA, the CDR3 is TGTGCCAGCAGTCGAGCGGGCGGTACGATCTCTGGGGCCAACGTCCTGACTTTC. The complete variable domain, with remaining parts taken from reference TRBV28 and TRBJ2-6, reads DVKVTQSSRYLVKRTGEKVFLECVQDMDHENMFWYRQDPGLGLRLIYFSYDVKMKEKGDIPEGYSVSREKKERFSLILESASTNQTSMYLCASSRAGGTISGANVLTFGAGSRLTVL.

In regard to this clonotype: This likely stems from a read error, as it lies one base from a far larger clone. The V and J genes are TRBV28 and TRBJ2-5; 8 nucleotides align to TRBD1. The closer fit of TRBJ2-1 to the DNA end suggests the J call may be wrong. The CDR3 spans 14 residues. CDR1 is MDHEN and CDR2 is SYDVKM in the germline V gene. The CDR3 reads CASTPPDRAYEQFF. CDR3 nucleotides: TGTGCCAGCACCCCCCCGGACAGGGCCTACGAGCAGTTCTTC.

This clonotype occurred many times. The V gene is TRBV6-5, the J gene TRBJ2-7; D may be TRBD2 (5 bases). CDR1 is MNHEY, CDR2 SVGAGI, per germline. The CDR3 runs 16 residues. The germline V and J ends were trimmed by 4 bases and 0 bases, with 16 bases remaining between them. The CDR3 loop is CASSFSADGNSYEQYF. CDR3 coding DNA: TGTGCCAGCAGTTTCTCGGCCGACGGGAACTCCTACGAGCAGTACTTC.

This clonotype was counted at least ten times. The V gene is TRBV7-8, the J gene TRBJ2-7, with a possible D match to TRBD1 (5 bases). Germline V CDR1 and CDR2: SGHVS, FQNEAQ. V lost 6 bases, J lost 0 bases, and 9 bases lay in between. This CDR3 is 13 amino acids long. The CDR3 sequence is CASSRQSSYEQYF. DNA for the CDR3: TGTGCCAGCAGTAGACAGTCCTCCTACGAGCAGTACTTC.

This clonotype was observed many times. The chain combines TRBV28 with TRBJ1-6; perhaps TRBD1 as D (6 bases). V was pared by 2 bases and J by 2 bases, with 25 bases between. The CDR3 loop spans 21 amino acids. CDR1 is MDHEN, CDR2 SYDVKM, per germline. The CDR3 protein is CASSLKGVNRASETYNSPLHF. The DNA of the CDR3 is TGTGCCAGCAGTTTAAAAGGGGTGAACAGGGCTTCCGAAACCTATAATTCACCCCTCCACTTT.

This clonotype was counted only a few times. One end of the junction varies from germline; a read error may be responsible. The chain recombines TRBV6-2 or TRBV6-3 with TRBJ2-7; the D is unclear. The germline CDR1 and CDR2 sequences are MNHEY and SVGEGT. This CDR3 is 11 amino acids long. CDR3 nucleotide sequence: TGTGCCAGCAGTTACCCCGGGTCTCCGACATTC. Translated: CASSYPGSPTF.

This clonotype appeared many times. The chain uses TRBV6-2 or TRBV6-3 and TRBJ2-2, with D unclear. V was trimmed by 7 bases and J by 6 bases, leaving 9 bases between them. The CDR3 extends over 12 amino acids. Germline loops: CDR1 MNHEY, CDR2 SVGEGT. This CDR3 is CASTLAPGELFF. The CDR3 DNA sequence: TGTGCCAGCACCTTAGCCCCCGGGGAGCTGTTTTTT.

The chain employs TRBV14 and TRBJ2-5; unclear D gene. Germline V gene lookup returns CDR1 SGHDN and CDR2 FVKESK. There are 13 residues in the CDR3. V lost 3 bases to trimming and J lost 4 bases, with 9 bases between them. CDR3 nucleotide sequence: TGTGCCAGCAGCCATAGCCTGGGAGAGACCCAGTACTTC. Protein: CASSHSLGETQYF.

This clonotype was seen ten or more times. The chain is built from TRBV29-1 and TRBJ1-4, with D possibly matching TRBD1 (5 bases). Germline CDR1 reads SQVTM; CDR2 reads ANQGSEA. V was cut by 1 base and J by 5 bases, with 17 bases left in between. The CDR3 is 16 residues long. Here the CDR3 reads CSVEVQGVSRNEKLFF. The CDR3 coding sequence is TGCAGCGTTGAAGTCCAGGGTGTGAGTCGGAATGAAAAACTGTTTTTT.

J is TRBJ1-1 and V is TRBV28, with 10 positions matching TRBD1. V trimming: 4 bases; J trimming: 1 base; junction bases outside the gene matches: 12. The V gene's germline CDR1 is MDHEN and CDR2 SYDVKM. This CDR3 is 18 amino acids long. DNA of the CDR3: TGTGCCAGCAGTTCACCGGGACAGGGGAGAAAGCCGAACACTGAAGCTTTCTTT. This translates into CASSSPGQGRKPNTEAFF. The whole variable domain, remainder taken from reference TRBV28 and TRBJ1-1, is DVKVTQSSRYLVKRTGEKVFLECVQDMDHENMFWYRQDPGLGLRLIYFSYDVKMKEKGDIPEGYSVSREKKERFSLILESASTNQTSMYLCASSSPGQGRKPNTEAFFGQGTRLTVV.

This clonotype was observed a single time. With only one base between it and a far larger clone, this is likely a read error. This chain uses TRBV4-1 with TRBJ2-5; TRBD2 matches 9 bases. This CDR3 has 15 residues. Germline loops: CDR1 MGHRA, CDR2 YSYEKL. The CDR3 region has the DNA TGTGCCAGCAGAGACCGGGCGGGAGGGCTGGAGACCCAGTGCTTC. It yields the protein CASRDRAGGLETQCF.

This clonotype occurred many times. V is TRBV6-5 and J is TRBJ2-7; D call uncertain. Per germline, CDR1 MNHEY and CDR2 SVGAGI. The ends were cut back, 2 bases at V and 0 bases at J, with 8 bases in the middle. This CDR3 has 14 amino acids. The CDR3, as DNA: TGTGCCAGCAGTTACAGCGTACCCTCCTACGAGCAGTACTTC. Translating it yields CASSYSVPSYEQYF.

This clonotype was recorded a few times. The chain links TRBV19 to TRBJ1-1; D not certain. The CDR3 length is 15 residues. Germline V CDR1 and CDR2: LNHDA, SQIVND (reference sequence). Trimming stripped 6 bases from V and 2 bases from J, with 16 bases between. The CDR3 loop reads CASRTGQTSNTEAFF. For the CDR3, the DNA is TGTGCCAGTAGGACGGGTCAAACTTCCAACACTGAAGCTTTCTTT. The full variable domain, rest sourced from reference TRBV19 and TRBJ1-1, is DGGITQSPKYLFRKEGQNVTLSCEQNLNHDAMYWYRQDPGQGLRLIYYSQIVNDFQKGDIAEGYSVSREKKESFPLTVTSAQKNPTAFYLCASRTGQTSNTEAFFGQGTRLTVV.